Sequencing of this T cell receptor beta chain was carried out in a study of blood T cell repertoires in COVID-19. This clone has just one count. The V gene's germline CDR1 is LNHDA and CDR2 SQIVND (reference sequence). There are 19 residues in the CDR3. Between the trimmed V and J ends, which lost 4 bases and 1 base, there was a span of 20 bases. Assay: immunoSEQ multiplex PCR; the TCRdb copy retains only in-frame clones and omits some. The sample shows fewer than 300,000 clones, about 85% of them seen only once. The sequenced sample was PBMCs or T cells enriched from blood (not recorded which). This clonotype originated in a woman aged 45 to 65 who had recovered from COVID-19. The chain recombines TRBV19 with TRBJ2-6; D possibly corresponds to TRBD1 (8 bases). The CDR3 nucleotides are TGTGCCAGTAGTAGGTCTTCAGACAGGGGAGGGTCTGGGGCCAACGTCCTGACTTTC. Translating gives CASSRSSDRGGSGANVLTF.